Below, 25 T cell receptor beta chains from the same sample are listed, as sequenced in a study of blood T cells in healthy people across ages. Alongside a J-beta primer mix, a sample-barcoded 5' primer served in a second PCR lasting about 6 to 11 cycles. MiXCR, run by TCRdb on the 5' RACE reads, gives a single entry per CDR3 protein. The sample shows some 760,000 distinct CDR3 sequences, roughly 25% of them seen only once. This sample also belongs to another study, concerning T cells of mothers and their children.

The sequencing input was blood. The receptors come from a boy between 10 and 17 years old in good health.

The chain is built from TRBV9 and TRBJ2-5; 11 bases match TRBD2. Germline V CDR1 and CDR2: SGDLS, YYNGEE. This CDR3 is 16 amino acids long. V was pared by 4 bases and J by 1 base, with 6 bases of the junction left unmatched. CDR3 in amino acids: CASSKGTSGAQETQYF. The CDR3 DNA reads TGTGCCAGCAGCAAGGGGACTAGCGGAGCCCAAGAGACCCAGTACTTC. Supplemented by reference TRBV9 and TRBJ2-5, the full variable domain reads DSGVTQTPKHLITATGQRVTLRCSPRSGDLSVYWYQQSLDQGLQFLIQYYNGEERAKGNILERFSAQQFPDLHSELNLSSLELGDSALYFCASSKGTSGAQETQYFGPGTRLLVL.

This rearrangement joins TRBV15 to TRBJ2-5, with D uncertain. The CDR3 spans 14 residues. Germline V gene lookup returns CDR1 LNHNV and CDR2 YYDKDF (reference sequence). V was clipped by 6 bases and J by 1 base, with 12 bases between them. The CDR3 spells CATSVGLTQETQYF. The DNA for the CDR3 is TGTGCCACCAGTGTCGGTCTAACCCAAGAGACCCAGTACTTC.

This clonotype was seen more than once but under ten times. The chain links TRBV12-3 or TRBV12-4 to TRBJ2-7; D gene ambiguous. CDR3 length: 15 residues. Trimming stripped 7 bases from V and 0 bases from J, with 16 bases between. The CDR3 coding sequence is TGTGCCAGCACCTTCGGAGCGAGAAACTCCTACGAGCAGTACTTC. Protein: CASTFGARNSYEQYF.

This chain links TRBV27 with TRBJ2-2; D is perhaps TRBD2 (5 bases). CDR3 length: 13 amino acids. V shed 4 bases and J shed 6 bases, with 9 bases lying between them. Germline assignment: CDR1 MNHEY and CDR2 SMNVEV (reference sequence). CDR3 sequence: CASSSREAGELFF. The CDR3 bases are TGTGCCAGCAGTTCCCGGGAAGCCGGGGAGCTGTTTTTT.

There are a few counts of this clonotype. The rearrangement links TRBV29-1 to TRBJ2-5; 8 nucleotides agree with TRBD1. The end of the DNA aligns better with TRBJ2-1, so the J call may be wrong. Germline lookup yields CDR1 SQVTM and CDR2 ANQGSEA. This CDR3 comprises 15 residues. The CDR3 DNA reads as TGCAGCGTCCGGGGGACAGGAGGGTATTACAATGAGCAGTTCTTC. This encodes CSVRGTGGYYNEQFF.

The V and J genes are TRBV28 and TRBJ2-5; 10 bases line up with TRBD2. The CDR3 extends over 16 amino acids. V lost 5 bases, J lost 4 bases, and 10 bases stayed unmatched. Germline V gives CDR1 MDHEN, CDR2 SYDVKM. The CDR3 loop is CASSQLLAGKVETQYF. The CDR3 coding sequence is TGTGCCAGCAGTCAACTACTAGCGGGAAAGGTAGAGACCCAGTACTTC.

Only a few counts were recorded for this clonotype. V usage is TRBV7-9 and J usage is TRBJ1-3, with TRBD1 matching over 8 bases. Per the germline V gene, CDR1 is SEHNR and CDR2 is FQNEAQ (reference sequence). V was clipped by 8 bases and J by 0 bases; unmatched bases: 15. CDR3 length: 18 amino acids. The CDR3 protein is CASSRGSGTGPSGNTIYF. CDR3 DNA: TGTGCCAGCTCAAGGGGCTCCGGGACAGGCCCCTCTGGAAACACCATATATTTT.

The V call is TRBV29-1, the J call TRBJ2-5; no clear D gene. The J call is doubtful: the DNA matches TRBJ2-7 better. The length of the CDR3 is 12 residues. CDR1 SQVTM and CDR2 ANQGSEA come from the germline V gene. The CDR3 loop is CSVEGGVTEQYF. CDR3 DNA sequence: TGCAGCGTTGAGGGTGGAGTAACCGAGCAGTACTTC.

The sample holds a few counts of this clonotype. For the CDR3, the DNA is TGTGCCAGCAGACAAACAGGGCCCTCTGGGGCCAACGTCCTGACTTTC. Its protein is CASRQTGPSGANVLTF. This chain joins TRBV7-9 and TRBJ2-6; the D gene is possibly TRBD1 (6 bases). This CDR3 contains 16 residues. Trimming took off 6 bases at V and 0 bases at J, with 12 bases between the two ends. Germline CDR1 is SEHNR and CDR2 is FQNEAQ (reference sequence). Full variable domain (rest looked up from reference TRBV7-9 and TRBJ2-6): DTGVSQNPRHKITKRGQNVTFRCDPISEHNRLYWYRQTLGQGPEFLTYFQNEAQLEKSRLLSDRFSAERPKGSFSTLEIQRTEQGDSAMYLCASRQTGPSGANVLTFGAGSRLTVL.

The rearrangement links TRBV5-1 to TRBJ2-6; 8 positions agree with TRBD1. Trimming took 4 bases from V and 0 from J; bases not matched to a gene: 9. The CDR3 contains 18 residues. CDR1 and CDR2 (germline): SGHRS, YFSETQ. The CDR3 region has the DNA TGCGCCAGCAGCCCCGGACAGGGCCCATACTCTGGGGCCAACGTCCTGACTTTC. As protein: CASSPGQGPYSGANVLTF.

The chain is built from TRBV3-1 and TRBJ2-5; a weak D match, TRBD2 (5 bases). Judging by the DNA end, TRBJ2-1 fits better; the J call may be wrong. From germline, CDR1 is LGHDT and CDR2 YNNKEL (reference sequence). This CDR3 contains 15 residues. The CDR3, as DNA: TGTGCCAGCAGCCAAGTTTGGCAGAGGGCAAATGAGCAGTTCTTC. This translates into CASSQVWQRANEQFF.

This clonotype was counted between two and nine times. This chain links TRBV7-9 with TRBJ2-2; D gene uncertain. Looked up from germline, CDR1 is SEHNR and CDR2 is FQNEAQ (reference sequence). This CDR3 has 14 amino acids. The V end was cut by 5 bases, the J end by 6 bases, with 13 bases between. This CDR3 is CASSLLRAAGELFF. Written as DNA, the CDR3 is TGTGCCAGCAGCCTGCTAAGGGCAGCCGGGGAGCTGTTTTTT.

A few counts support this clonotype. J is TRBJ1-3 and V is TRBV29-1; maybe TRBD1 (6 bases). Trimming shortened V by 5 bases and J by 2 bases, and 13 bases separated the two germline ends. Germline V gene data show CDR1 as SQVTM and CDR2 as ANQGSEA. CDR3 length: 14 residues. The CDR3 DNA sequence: TGCAGCGTTACCGCGACAGGAACTGGAAACACCATATATTTT. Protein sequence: CSVTATGTGNTIYF.

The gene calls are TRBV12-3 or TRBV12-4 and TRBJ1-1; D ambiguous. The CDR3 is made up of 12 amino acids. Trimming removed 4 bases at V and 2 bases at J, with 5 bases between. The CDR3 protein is CASSYVNTEAFF. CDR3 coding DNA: TGTGCCAGCAGTTATGTCAACACTGAAGCTTTCTTT.

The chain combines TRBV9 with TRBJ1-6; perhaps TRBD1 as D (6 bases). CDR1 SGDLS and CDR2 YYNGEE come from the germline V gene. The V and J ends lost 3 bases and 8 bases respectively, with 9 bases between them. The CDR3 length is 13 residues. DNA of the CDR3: TGTGCCAGCAGCGAAACAGGGTATTCACCCCTCCACTTT. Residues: CASSETGYSPLHF.

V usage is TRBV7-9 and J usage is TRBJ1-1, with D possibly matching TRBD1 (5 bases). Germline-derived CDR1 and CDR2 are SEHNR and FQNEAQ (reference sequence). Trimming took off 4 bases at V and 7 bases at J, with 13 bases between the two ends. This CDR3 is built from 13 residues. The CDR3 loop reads CASSSPGEGEAFF. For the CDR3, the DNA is TGTGCCAGCAGCTCACCGGGGGAGGGTGAAGCTTTCTTT.

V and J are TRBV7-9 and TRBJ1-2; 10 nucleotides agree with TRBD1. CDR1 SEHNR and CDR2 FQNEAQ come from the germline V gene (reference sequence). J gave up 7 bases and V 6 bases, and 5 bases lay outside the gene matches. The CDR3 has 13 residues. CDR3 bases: TGTGCCAGCAGGAATCGGACAGGGGGTGGCTACACCTTC. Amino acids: CASRNRTGGGYTF.

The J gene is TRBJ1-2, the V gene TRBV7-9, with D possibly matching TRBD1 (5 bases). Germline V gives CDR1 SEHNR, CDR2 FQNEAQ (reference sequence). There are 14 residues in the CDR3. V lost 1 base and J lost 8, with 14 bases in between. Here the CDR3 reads CASSLDGRVDGYTF. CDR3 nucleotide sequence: TGTGCCAGCAGCTTAGATGGCAGGGTGGACGGCTACACCTTC.

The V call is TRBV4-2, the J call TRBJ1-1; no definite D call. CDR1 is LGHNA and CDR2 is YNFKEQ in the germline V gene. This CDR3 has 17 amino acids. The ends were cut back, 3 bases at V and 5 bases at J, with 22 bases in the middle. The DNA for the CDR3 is TGTGCCAGCAGCCATTTAAATCGTGGTACCGCGGCAACTGAAGCTTTCTTT. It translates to CASSHLNRGTAATEAFF.

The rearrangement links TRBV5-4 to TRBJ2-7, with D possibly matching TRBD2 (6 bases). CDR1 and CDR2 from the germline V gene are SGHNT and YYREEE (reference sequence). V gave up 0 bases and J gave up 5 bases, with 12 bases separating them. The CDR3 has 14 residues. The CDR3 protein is CASSLGAPGDEQYF. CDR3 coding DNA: TGTGCCAGCAGCTTGGGGGCCCCGGGGGACGAGCAGTACTTC.

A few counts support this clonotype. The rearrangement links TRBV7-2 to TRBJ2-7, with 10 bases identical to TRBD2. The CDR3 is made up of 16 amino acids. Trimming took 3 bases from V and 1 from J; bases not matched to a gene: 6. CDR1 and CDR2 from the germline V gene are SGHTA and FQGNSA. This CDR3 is CASSLDLAGGSYEQYF. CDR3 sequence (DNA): TGTGCCAGCAGCTTGGACTTAGCGGGAGGATCCTACGAGCAGTACTTC.

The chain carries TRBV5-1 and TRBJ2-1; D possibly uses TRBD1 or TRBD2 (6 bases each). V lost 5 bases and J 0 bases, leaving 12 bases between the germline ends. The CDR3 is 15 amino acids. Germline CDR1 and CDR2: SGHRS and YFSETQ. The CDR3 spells CASRIEGGSYNEQFF. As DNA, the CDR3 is TGCGCCAGCAGGATTGAGGGGGGCTCCTACAATGAGCAGTTCTTC.

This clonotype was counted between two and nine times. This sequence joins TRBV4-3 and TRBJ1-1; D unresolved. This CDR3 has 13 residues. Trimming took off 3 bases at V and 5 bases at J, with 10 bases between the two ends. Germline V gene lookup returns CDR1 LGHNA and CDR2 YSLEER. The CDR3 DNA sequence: TGCGCCAGCAGCCAGCTTATGGGGACTGAAGCTTTCTTT. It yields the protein CASSQLMGTEAFF.

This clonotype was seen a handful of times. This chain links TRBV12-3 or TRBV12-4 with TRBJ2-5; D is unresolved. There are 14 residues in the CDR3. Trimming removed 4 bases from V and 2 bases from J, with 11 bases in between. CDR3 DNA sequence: TGTGCCAGCAGTTGGGGTCAGCGTCAAGAGACCCAGTACTTC. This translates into CASSWGQRQETQYF.

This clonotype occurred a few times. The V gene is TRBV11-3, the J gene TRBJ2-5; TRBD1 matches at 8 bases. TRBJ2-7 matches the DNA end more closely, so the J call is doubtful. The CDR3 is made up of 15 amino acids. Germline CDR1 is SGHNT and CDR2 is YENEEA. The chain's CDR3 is CASSLAQGVSYEQYF. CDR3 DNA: TGTGCCAGCAGCTTAGCACAGGGGGTATCCTACGAGCAGTACTTC.